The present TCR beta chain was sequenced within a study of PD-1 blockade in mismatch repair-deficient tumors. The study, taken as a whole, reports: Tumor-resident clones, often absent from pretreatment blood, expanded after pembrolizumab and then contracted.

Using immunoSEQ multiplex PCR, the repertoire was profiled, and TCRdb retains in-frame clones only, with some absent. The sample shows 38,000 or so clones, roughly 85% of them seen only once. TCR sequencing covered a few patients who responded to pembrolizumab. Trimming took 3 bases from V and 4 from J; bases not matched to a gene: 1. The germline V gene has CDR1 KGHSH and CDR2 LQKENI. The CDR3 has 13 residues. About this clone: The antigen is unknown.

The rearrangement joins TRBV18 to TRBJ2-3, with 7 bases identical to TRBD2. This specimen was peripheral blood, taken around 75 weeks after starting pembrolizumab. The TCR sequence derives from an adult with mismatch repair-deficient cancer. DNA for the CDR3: TGTGCCAGCTCACCGGCGGGAGCAGATACGCAGTATTTT. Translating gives CASSPAGADTQYF.